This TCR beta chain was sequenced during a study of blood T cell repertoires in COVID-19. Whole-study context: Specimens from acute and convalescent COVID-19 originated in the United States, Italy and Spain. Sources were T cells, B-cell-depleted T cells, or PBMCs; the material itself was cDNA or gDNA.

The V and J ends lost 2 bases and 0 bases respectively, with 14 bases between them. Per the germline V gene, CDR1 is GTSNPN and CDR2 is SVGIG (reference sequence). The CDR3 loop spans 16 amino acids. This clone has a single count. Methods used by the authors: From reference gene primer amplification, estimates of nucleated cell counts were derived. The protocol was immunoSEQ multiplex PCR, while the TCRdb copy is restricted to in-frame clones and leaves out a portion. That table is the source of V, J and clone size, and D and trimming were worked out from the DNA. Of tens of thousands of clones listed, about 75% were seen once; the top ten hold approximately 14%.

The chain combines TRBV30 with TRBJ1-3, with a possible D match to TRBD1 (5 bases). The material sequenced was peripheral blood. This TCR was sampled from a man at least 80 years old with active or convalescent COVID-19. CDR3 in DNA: TGTGCCTGGAGTCCGGGGGTATTGAGCTCTGGAAACACCATATATTTT. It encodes CAWSPGVLSSGNTIYF.